Described below is a single T cell receptor (beta chain) sequence and its context. The germline gives CDR1 SGHTA, CDR2 FQGNSA. The CDR3 consists of 14 residues. V shed 3 bases and J 7 bases; nucleotides not matched to a gene: 6. The sample comes from a study of blood T cell repertoires in COVID-19. Across the study: Samples taken during acute and convalescent COVID-19 were collected in the United States, Italy and Spain. Sources were T cells, B-cell-depleted T cells, or PBMCs; the material itself was cDNA or gDNA.

Method: immunoSEQ multiplex PCR; TCRdb's copy keeps in-frame clones and lacks some. The sample gives about 39,000 clones, approximately 91% of which show up once; over 2% is in the top ten. The sequence was obtained from a man aged 50-60 years with active COVID-19. Sample: peripheral blood. This chain connects TRBV7-2 to TRBJ1-5; 7 nucleotides agree with TRBD1. The CDR3 sequence: CASSLTGQGQPQHF. CDR3 DNA sequence: TGTGCCAGCAGCTTGACAGGGCAGGGGCAGCCCCAGCATTTT.